This T cell receptor beta chain was identified in a study of T-cell reconstitution after alpha-beta-depleted transplantation in children. In regard to this clonotype: Relative to the germline gene, one junction end is altered; a read error may explain this.

Germline CDR1 and CDR2: KGHDR and SFDVKD. CDR3 size: 11 residues. Unique molecular identifiers tagged the TCRbeta library. In TCRdb, the PCR reads were re-called with MiXCR into one record per CDR3 protein. This sample has roughly 120,000 distinct CDR3 sequences, with about 21% found just once. The rearrangement joins TRBV24-1 to TRBJ2-1, with a possible D match to TRBD1 (6 bases). Material: PBMCs, mostly from graft donor cells, obtained 180 days after TCRalphabeta/CD19-depleted stem cell transplant. The sequence derives from a male patient aged 2 to 10 who had a stem cell transplant for chronic granulomatous disease, so the T cells may come from the graft donor. CDR3 region: CATRRDKEQFF. The DNA for the CDR3 is TGTGCCACCAGGAGGGACAAGGAGCAGTTCTTC.